Listed below are T cell receptor beta chains from one sample, sequenced in a study of blood T cells in healthy people across ages. TCRdb processed the 5' RACE reads anew with MiXCR; each CDR3 protein has one entry. The table has 350,000 to 450,000 distinct CDR3 sequences, 45% to 60% seen once. Sequences were obtained from blood. Receptor source: a man in his sixties in good health. Each CDR3 is given with its conserved first and last residue. The order of the fields is CDR3 protein, CDR3 DNA, J gene, V gene, D gene, clone size. The D gene is left open where the match is weak. The size of a clone is reported for some rows only, either as once, few or many, or as a class for expanded clones.

CAISAGGQNTEAFF	TGTGCCATCAGTGCCGGGGGTCAGAACACTGAAGCTTTCTTT	TRBJ1-1	TRBV10-3	.	.
CASEPTSGQETQYF	TGTGCCAGCGAACCTACTAGCGGACAAGAGACCCAGTACTTC	TRBJ2-5	TRBV2	TRBD2	.
CAISALAGLTDTQYF	TGTGCCATCAGTGCTCTAGCGGGACTCACAGATACGCAGTATTTT	TRBJ2-3	TRBV10-3	TRBD2	.
CASSLNSGGANEQFF	TGTGCCAGCAGCCTCAATAGCGGGGGGGCTAATGAGCAGTTCTTC	TRBJ2-1	TRBV14	TRBD2	few
CAIKAGDRINEQFF	TGTGCCATCAAAGCGGGGGACAGGATTAATGAGCAGTTCTTC	TRBJ2-1	TRBV10-3	.	.
CSARRAGGVYNEQYF	TGCAGTGCAAGACGAGCGGGAGGGGTCTACAATGAGCAGTACTTC	TRBJ2-7	TRBV20-1	TRBD2	few
CASNRGGHDYNEQFF	TGTGCCAGCAATAGGGGTGGACATGATTACAATGAGCAGTTCTTC	TRBJ2-1	TRBV6-5	.	few
CSPARGGSSYEQYF	TGCAGTCCGGCCCGAGGGGGAAGCTCCTACGAGCAGTACTTC	TRBJ2-7	TRBV20-1	.	.
CSVEEGGGTQYF	TGCAGCGTTGAAGAAGGCGGGGGTACGCAGTATTTT	TRBJ2-3	TRBV29-1	TRBD2	.
CASSSGRRGSGNTIYF	TGTGCCAGCAGTAGCGGAAGAAGGGGCTCTGGAAACACCATATATTTT	TRBJ1-3	TRBV12-3/TRBV12-4	.	.
CASSAGTGETQYF	TGTGCCAGCAGTGCCGGGACAGGAGAGACCCAGTACTTC	TRBJ2-5	TRBV12-3/TRBV12-4	TRBD1	.
CASSLRDRGTEAFF	TGTGCCAGCAGCCTAAGGGACAGGGGCACTGAAGCTTTCTTT	TRBJ1-1	TRBV5-5	TRBD1	.
CASSYQDWYQETQYF	TGTGCCAGCAGCTACCAGGACTGGTACCAAGAGACCCAGTACTTC	TRBJ2-5	TRBV7-2	.	.
CASSQAHRGGGEQYF	TGTGCCAGCAGCCAAGCCCACAGGGGAGGTGGCGAGCAGTACTTC	TRBJ2-7	TRBV4-2	.	once
CASSQAFGGGAGELFF	TGCGCCAGCAGCCAAGCTTTTGGCGGGGGGGCCGGGGAGCTGTTTTTT	TRBJ2-2	TRBV4-1	TRBD2	.
CAINGGSTIGGYEQYF	TGTGCCATCAATGGTGGTTCAACCATCGGCGGCTACGAGCAGTACTTC	TRBJ2-7	TRBV10-3	.	.
CSARHYGYTF	TGCAGTGCTAGACACTATGGCTACACCTTC	TRBJ1-2	TRBV20-1	.	few
CASSQSGLGNEQFF	TGCGCCAGCAGTCAAAGTGGACTTGGCAATGAGCAGTTCTTC	TRBJ2-1	TRBV5-1	.	few